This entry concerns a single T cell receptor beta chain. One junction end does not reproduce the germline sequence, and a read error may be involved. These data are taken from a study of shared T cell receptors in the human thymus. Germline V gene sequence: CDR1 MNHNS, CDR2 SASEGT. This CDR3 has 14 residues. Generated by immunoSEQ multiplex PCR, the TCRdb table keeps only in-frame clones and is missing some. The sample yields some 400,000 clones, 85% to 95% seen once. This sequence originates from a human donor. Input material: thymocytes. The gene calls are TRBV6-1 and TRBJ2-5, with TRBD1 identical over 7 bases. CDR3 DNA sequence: TGTGCCAGCAGTGTACAGGGGCCCCAAGAGGCCCAGTACTTC. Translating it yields CASSVQGPQEAQYF.